The next 26 T cell receptor beta chains were all read from a single sample in a study of tumor-infiltrating lymphocytes in primary liver carcinoma. Each 20-30 mg portion of unsorted bulk tissue served as the source for co-extraction of RNA and DNA. Making TCR beta cDNA involved around 500 ng total RNA and a constant-region primer. What produced the TCR beta libraries was three nested multiplex PCR rounds using slightly modified ARM-PCR. TRBV1-TRBV30 forward primers paired with a C-beta reverse primer drove the first two PCR rounds, about 10 cycles each. TCRdb called the multiplex PCR reads again in MiXCR, with one record for every CDR3 protein. The sample lists 55,000 to 70,000 distinct CDR3 sequences, roughly 70% seen once, with approximately 52% in the top ten. Sample: liver tumor tissue from sampling region 2. As to subset: tumor region T2, inferior pole. The receptors stem from a man aged 35-49 years with primary liver carcinoma and hepatitis B virus infection.

Concerning this clonotype itself: This likely comes from a read error, as the CDR3 has no conserved phenylalanine or tryptophan at its end. J is TRBJ2-5 and V is TRBV11-2, with 8 bases lining up with TRBD2. V shed 6 bases, J shed 5 bases, and the junction held 14 bases outside the gene matches. Germline-derived CDR1 and CDR2 are SGHAT and FQNNGV. The CDR3 runs 16 residues. CDR3 loop: CASRQTLGGGKETQYS. The CDR3 DNA is TGTGCCAGCAGGCAAACTCTTGGCGGGGGGAAGGAGACCCAGTACTCC.

This clonotype was seen once. The CDR3 ends on some other residue instead of the conserved phenylalanine or tryptophan, so this is likely a read error. CDR3 loop: CASSLNWGQETQYS. The CDR3 coding sequence is TGTGCCAGCAGCTTAAATTGGGGGCAAGAGACCCAGTACTCA. The chain employs TRBV11-2 and TRBJ2-5; D possibly uses TRBD1 or TRBD2 (5 bases each). V lost 2 bases and J 2 bases, leaving 9 bases between the germline ends. Germline V gives CDR1 SGHAT, CDR2 FQNNGV. The length of the CDR3 is 14 residues.

As concerns this clonotype: It may be a read error: a sequence one base away is much more abundant. The chain employs TRBV29-1 and TRBJ2-1; no clear D gene. The CDR3 totals 12 residues. CDR1 and CDR2 from the germline V gene are SQVTM and ANQGSEA. CDR3 loop: CSVVWATNEQLF. In DNA, the CDR3 is TGCAGCGTTGTTTGGGCTACCAATGAGCAGCTCTTC.

A single count supports this clonotype. Lacking the conserved final phenylalanine or tryptophan, this CDR3 likely reflects a read error. V usage is TRBV5-6 and J usage is TRBJ2-5; D might be TRBD1 or TRBD2, each matching 6 bases. Per germline, CDR1 SGHDT and CDR2 YYEEEE. The CDR3 loop spans 13 amino acids. In DNA form, the CDR3 reads TGTGCCAGCAGCTTAGGGGGGCTAGAGACTCAGTACTTA. It yields the protein CASSLGGLETQYL.

The chain uses TRBV28 and TRBJ2-7, with a weak D call TRBD1 (5 bases). The germline gives CDR1 MDHEN, CDR2 SYDVKM. The CDR3 spans 15 residues. The germline V and J ends were trimmed by 0 bases and 2 bases, with 11 bases remaining between them. The CDR3 nucleotides are TGTGCCAGCAGTTTATGGGACAACCCGACCTACGAGCAGTACTTC. This encodes CASSLWDNPTYEQYF.

In regard to this clonotype: A much larger clone differs by one base, so this may be a read error. The J gene is TRBJ2-3, the V gene TRBV11-1; D is undetermined. The V gene lost 5 bases and the J gene lost 6 bases, with 15 bases spanning the gap. In germline, CDR1 is SGHAT, CDR2 FQDESV (reference sequence). This CDR3 comprises 14 residues. The CDR3 DNA follows: TGTGCCAGCAGCCCTAAGGGCCCGATTGATACGCAGTATTTT. This codes for CASSPKGPIDTQYF.

The gene calls are TRBV21-1 and TRBJ2-5; the table's D call of TRBD1 was not tested on the DNA. TRBV21-1 is listed as a pseudogene. The CDR3 length is 15 residues. CDR3 in DNA: TGTGCCGGCAGCAAAGAGGAGAAATGGGGGGAGACTCAGTACTTC. It yields the protein CAGSKEEKWGETQYF.

As to this clonotype: The CDR3 ends on some other residue instead of the conserved phenylalanine or tryptophan, so this is likely a read error. The CDR3 DNA follows: TGTGCCTGGAGTATCGATGGGGGGGGAGGCTACACCCTC. Protein product: CAWSIDGGGGYTL. The chain joins TRBV30 to TRBJ1-2; D possibly corresponds to TRBD1 (5 bases). Germline V gene sequence: CDR1 GTSNPN, CDR2 SVGIG (reference sequence). V was clipped by 2 bases and J by 8 bases, with 15 bases between them. CDR3 size: 13 residues.

This clonotype was seen only once. The CDR3 reads CASPSRGLANTEAFF. The CDR3 nucleotides are TGTGCCAGCCCATCCAGGGGGTTGGCGAATACTGAAGCTTTCTTT. The chain has TRBV11-2 and TRBJ1-1; 7 bases line up with TRBD1. This CDR3 is 15 amino acids long. With 8 bases clipped from V and 5 bases from J, the junction kept 14 bases outside the gene matches. Germline-derived CDR1 and CDR2 are SGHAT and FQNNGV. Full variable domain (rest looked up from reference TRBV11-2 and TRBJ1-1): EAGVAQSPRYKIIEKRQSVAFWCNPISGHATLYWYQQILGQGPKLLIQFQNNGVVDDSQLPKDRFSAERLKGVDSTLKIQPAKLEDSAVYLCASPSRGLANTEAFFGQGTRLTVV.

Points on this clonotype: A much larger clone differs from this one at a single base, so this may be a read error. The chain uses TRBV28 and TRBJ2-7, with D possibly being TRBD1 (6 bases). Germline V gene sequence: CDR1 MDHEN, CDR2 SYDVKM. The CDR3 consists of 12 residues. CDR3 sequence (DNA): TGTGCCAGCAGTACAGGGCCCTACGAGGAGTACTTC. It encodes CASSTGPYEEYF.

Note on this clonotype: One base away lies a much larger clone, so this may be a sequencing read error. This sequence joins TRBV5-1 and TRBJ2-3; D not resolved. The CDR3 has 14 amino acids. The germline CDR1 and CDR2 sequences are SGHRS and YFSETQ. The chain's CDR3 is CSSSYVPLLDTQYF. The CDR3 region has the DNA TGCTCCAGCAGCTATGTCCCCCTATTAGATACGCAGTATTTT.

As to this clonotype: The junction and the germline gene differ at one end; a read error may be behind it. The V and J genes are TRBV11-2 and TRBJ2-3; D gene unclear. The germline gives CDR1 SGHAT, CDR2 FQNNGV. The CDR3 has 17 residues. The CDR3 DNA sequence: TGTGCCAGCGGCTTCGGGCAGCTCCCAATAAGCACAGATACGCAGTATTTT. Protein product: CASGFGQLPISTDTQYF.

As for this clonotype: One junction end disagrees with the germline gene, perhaps due to a read error. This chain uses TRBV5-6 with TRBJ2-5; D is uncertain. Germline-derived CDR1 and CDR2 are SGHDT and YYEEEE. CDR3 length: 14 residues. The DNA of the CDR3 is TGTGCCTGCAGCTGGTCGGAAGGGCAAGAGACCCAGTACTTC. Protein product: CACSWSEGQETQYF.

This clonotype appeared a few times. The V call is TRBV7-8, the J call TRBJ2-6; TRBD2 matches 8 bases. J gave up 2 bases and V 1 base, and 4 bases lay outside the gene matches. This CDR3 spans 17 amino acids. Germline CDR1 reads SGHVS; CDR2 reads FQNEAQ. The CDR3 spells CASSLDGRGAGANVLTF. CDR3 DNA sequence: TGTGCCAGCAGCTTAGACGGGAGGGGGGCTGGGGCCAACGTCCTGACTTTC.

On this clonotype itself: Germline is not matched at one junction end, which may reflect a read error. The genes are TRBV29-1 and TRBJ1-1, with a tentative D call TRBD1 (6 bases). The CDR3 totals 14 residues. Germline V CDR1 and CDR2: SQVTM, ANQGSEA. The CDR3 region is CRVVGGRRNTEAFF. The CDR3 coding sequence is TGCAGAGTTGTCGGGGGGCGCAGGAACACTGAAGCTTTCTTT. The whole variable domain, filled in from reference TRBV29-1 and TRBJ1-1, reads SAVISQKPSRDICQRGTSLTIQCQVDSQVTMMFWYRQQPGQSLTLIATANQGSEATYESGFVIDKFPISRPNLTFSTLTVSNMSPEDSSIYLCRVVGGRRNTEAFFGQGTRLTVV.

As regards this clonotype: Germline and junction disagree at one end, which may indicate a read error. The chain carries TRBV29-1 and TRBJ2-5; D gene uncertain. CDR1 is SQVTM, CDR2 ANQGSEA, per germline. The CDR3 length is 13 residues. This CDR3 is CSVEDRPRETQYF. CDR3 in DNA: TGCAGTGTTGAAGATCGCCCCAGAGAGACCCAGTACTTC.

The rearrangement joins TRBV12-3 or TRBV12-4 to TRBJ2-3; D ambiguous. The CDR3 is 14 amino acids. Trimming removed 3 bases at V and 4 bases at J, with 11 bases between. The CDR3 loop reads CASSFYVVADTQYF. The CDR3 coding sequence is TGTGCCAGCAGTTTTTATGTCGTGGCAGATACGCAGTATTTT.

Points on this clonotype: Just one base apart from a much larger clone, this may be a read error. V is TRBV12-3 or TRBV12-4 and J is TRBJ1-5, with D maybe TRBD1 (5 bases). Trimming shortened V by 3 bases and J by 7 bases, and 13 bases separated the two germline ends. This CDR3 comprises 14 residues. CDR3 region: CASSFRVSEQPQHF. For the CDR3, the DNA is TGTGCCAGCAGTTTCAGGGTGTCGGAGCAGCCCCAGCATTTT.

A remark on this clonotype: A read error may explain this, as a much larger clone is one base away. V is TRBV6-4 and J is TRBJ2-1; the D is unclear. CDR1 is MRHNA and CDR2 is SNTAGT in the germline V gene. The CDR3 covers 12 residues. Deletions cut 7 bases from V and 5 bases from J, with 9 bases between. The CDR3 region is CASKGSNNEQFF. CDR3 nucleotide sequence: TGTGCCAGCAAAGGTTCGAACAATGAGCAGTTCTTC.

For this clonotype: The CDR3 does not close with the conserved phenylalanine or tryptophan, likely indicating a read error. The CDR3 nucleotides read TGTGCCAGCAGCCCTGGACAGGGTACCTACAATGACCAGTTCTCC. It codes for CASSPGQGTYNDQFS. The rearrangement uses TRBV5-5 and TRBJ2-1; 8 bases are shared with TRBD1. The CDR3 runs 15 residues. CDR1 is SGHKS, CDR2 YYEKEE, per germline (reference sequence).

About this clonotype itself: A read error may produce the germline difference seen at one junction end. V and J are TRBV12-3 or TRBV12-4 and TRBJ2-6, with D maybe TRBD1 (6 bases). The CDR3 is 15 residues long. The CDR3 nucleotides are TGTGCCAGCTGTTTTTGGGGGCCTGGGGCCATCGTCCTGACTTTC. It is translated as CASCFWGPGAIVLTF.

This clonotype was picked up one time. The chain couples TRBV12-3 or TRBV12-4 to TRBJ2-7; D not certain. CDR3 length equals 13 residues. The germline V and J ends were trimmed by 3 bases and 6 bases, with 12 bases remaining between them. CDR3 nucleotides: TGTGCCAGCAGTTTTTCGAGCGCCTGCGAGCAGTACTTC. Protein product: CASSFSSACEQYF.

Note on this clonotype: One junction end does not reproduce the germline sequence, and a read error may be involved. The chain employs TRBV6-1 and TRBJ2-4; 9 nucleotides align to TRBD1. CDR3 length: 16 amino acids. From germline, CDR1 is MNHNS and CDR2 SASEGT. The CDR3 protein is CANRLGLGQGKNIQYF. In DNA form, the CDR3 reads TGTGCCAACAGGCTTGGGCTCGGACAGGGGAAAAACATTCAGTACTTT.

Of note for this clonotype: The junction departs from the called germline gene at one end, perhaps through a read error. The chain recombines TRBV14 with TRBJ2-1; TRBD2 matches 8 bases. The CDR3 has 16 amino acids. Germline CDR1 reads SGHDN; CDR2 reads FVKESK. CDR3: CASSAVAGWINNEQFF. CDR3 in DNA: TGTGCCAGCAGTGCCGTAGCGGGATGGATAAACAACGAGCAGTTCTTC.

J is TRBJ2-2 and V is TRBV11-2, with D perhaps TRBD2 (5 bases). The CDR3 runs 15 residues. V was trimmed by 3 bases and J by 8 bases, leaving 16 bases between them. Germline CDR1 and CDR2: SGHAT and FQNNGV. The CDR3 DNA reads as TGTGCCAGCAGCTTTACGGGATCGAGCACAGGGGAGCTGTTTTTT. Amino acid sequence: CASSFTGSSTGELFF.

Remarks on this clonotype: A read error may account for a junction end that differs from germline. The chain is built from TRBV5-1 and TRBJ2-5, with D possibly being TRBD1 (7 bases). From germline, CDR1 is SGHRS and CDR2 YFSETQ. The CDR3 runs 15 residues. The CDR3, as DNA: TGCGCCAGCAGCACGGTGACAGGGACTCAAGAGGCCCAGTACTTC. It codes for CASSTVTGTQEAQYF. The full variable domain, its missing parts supplied by reference TRBV5-1 and TRBJ2-5, is KAGVTQTPRYLIKTRGQQVTLSCSPISGHRSVSWYQQTPGQGLQFLFEYFSETQRNKGNFPGRFSGRQFSNSRSEMNVSTLELGDSALYLCASSTVTGTQEAQYFGPGTRLLVL.